This TCR beta chain derives from a study of T cells in tumors after PD-1 blockade. Turning to the study itself: Excluded were patients with checkpoint blockade, immunosuppressants, or radiotherapy or other anti-cancer therapy within 4 weeks. Blood samples averaged around 120,000 templates (range roughly 24,000-280,000) and approximately 37,000 unique clonotypes.

Study-wide results and limits: Some novel exhausted tumor clones appeared in pre-treatment blood, suggesting peripheral recruitment.

Profiled with immunoSEQ multiplex PCR; TCRdb holds only in-frame clones, not every one. The repertoire holds about 60,000 clones, with 74% as singletons. V was clipped by 0 bases and J by 5 bases, with 11 bases between them. In germline, CDR1 is SGHRS, CDR2 YFSETQ. This CDR3 contains 14 residues. Genomic DNA template from tumor biopsies or peripheral blood, 616 ng to 6,004 ng input. In its sample, this clone was seen a few times. Its antigen is undetermined. The source of this sequence is a human donor with basal cell carcinoma. The chain joins TRBV5-1 to TRBJ2-5; maybe TRBD2 (6 bases). Sample: PBMCs, taken after anti-PD-1 treatment. This CDR3 reads CASSLGGSGETQYF. Written as DNA, the CDR3 is TGCGCCAGCAGCTTGGGAGGGAGCGGGGAGACCCAGTACTTC. Combining the CDR3 with reference TRBV5-1 and TRBJ2-5 gives the whole variable domain KAGVTQTPRYLIKTRGQQVTLSCSPISGHRSVSWYQQTPGQGLQFLFEYFSETQRNKGNFPGRFSGRQFSNSRSEMNVSTLELGDSALYLCASSLGGSGETQYFGPGTRLLVL.